Following are 24 T cell receptor beta chains from one sample sequenced in a study of CD8 T cells in Susac syndrome. Random hexamers were used to reverse transcribe roughly 0.45 to 1 ug of RNA. TCRdb re-called the immunoSEQ multiplex PCR reads through MiXCR, storing one row per CDR3 protein. The sample consists of some 400,000 distinct CDR3 sequences, 85% of them appearing once. The sequenced sample consisted of CD8+ T cells from PBMCs. The receptors derive from a human donor with multiple sclerosis.

The chain recombines TRBV4-1 with TRBJ2-5; D gene uncertain. V dropped 0 bases and J dropped 5 bases, with 10 bases sitting between them. The CDR3 is 14 amino acids. Per the germline V gene, CDR1 is MGHRA and CDR2 is YSYEKL. As DNA, the CDR3 is TGCGCCAGCAGCCAAGAGGGCCAGCAGGAGACCCAGTACTTC. This sequence encodes CASSQEGQQETQYF.

The genes are TRBV4-1 and TRBJ1-1; D is unclear. The CDR3 runs 16 residues. Trimming took off 0 bases at V and 0 bases at J, with 11 bases between the two ends. Germline assignment: CDR1 MGHRA and CDR2 YSYEKL. CDR3 nucleotides: TGCGCCAGCAGCCAAGATAAATCTCTCATGAACACTGAAGCTTTCTTT. Translating it yields CASSQDKSLMNTEAFF.

The V gene is TRBV27, the J gene TRBJ2-1; 8 nucleotides match TRBD1. Trimming cost V 4 bases and J 10 bases; bases outside gene matches: 9. The germline V gene encodes CDR1 MNHEY and CDR2 SMNVEV (reference sequence). The length of the CDR3 is 14 residues. The CDR3 coding sequence is TGTGCCAGCAGTTGGGACAGGCAAGGGGGGGAGCAGTTCTTC. It yields the protein CASSWDRQGGEQFF.

The chain uses TRBV19 and TRBJ2-2; D may match TRBD1 or TRBD2 (5 bases each). The CDR3 length is 12 residues. CDR1 is LNHDA and CDR2 is SQIVND in the germline V gene (reference sequence). Trimming took 3 bases from V and 13 from J, leaving 12 bases between them. CDR3: CASSIGAWRLFF. Here the CDR3 DNA reads TGTGCCAGTAGTATCGGGGCTTGGAGGCTGTTTTTT.

V gene TRBV30 combines with J gene TRBJ2-4, with D unclear. Germline assignment: CDR1 GTSNPN and CDR2 SVGIG (reference sequence). The CDR3 loop spans 14 amino acids. V was clipped by 4 bases and J by 9 bases, with 19 bases between them. The CDR3 DNA follows: TGTGCCTGGACACACGGACCGGTGCGGAGCATTCAGTACTTC. It codes for CAWTHGPVRSIQYF.

J is TRBJ1-4 and V is TRBV2, with D unresolved. The V and J ends lost 7 bases and 8 bases respectively, with 23 bases between them. Germline CDR1 is SNHLY and CDR2 is FYNNEI. CDR3 size: 16 residues. In DNA form, the CDR3 reads TGTGCCAGCACGCGAAGGAGGGCCCTCCAGTTGGAAAAACTGTTTTTT. Encoded protein: CASTRRRALQLEKLFF.

The J gene is TRBJ1-5, the V gene TRBV6-5; D uncertain. This CDR3 is 14 amino acids long. Per germline, CDR1 MNHEY and CDR2 SVGAGI. V was trimmed by 3 bases and J by 3 bases, leaving 9 bases between them. The CDR3: CASSYRQANQPQHF. CDR3 DNA: TGTGCCAGCAGTTATAGGCAGGCCAATCAGCCCCAGCATTTT.

The chain carries TRBV6-1 and TRBJ1-2; 8 nucleotides match TRBD1. The CDR3 is made up of 15 amino acids. With V trimmed by 4 bases and J by 13 bases, 17 bases remained unmatched. Germline-derived CDR1 and CDR2 are MNHNS and SASEGT. The CDR3 DNA sequence: TGTGCCAGCAGTGCCTGGGATCCAGGGGGCAACTCGAGCACCTTC. It codes for CASSAWDPGGNSSTF.

The chain has TRBV12-3 or TRBV12-4 and TRBJ2-1; D is unclear. V lost 0 bases and J 6 bases, leaving 6 bases between the germline ends. This CDR3 contains 13 residues. Written as DNA, the CDR3 is TGTGCCAGCAGTTTAGCAGGATTCAATGAGCAGTTCTTC. Its protein product is CASSLAGFNEQFF.

The CDR3 sequence is CASSLGGNQETQYF. The DNA for the CDR3 is TGTGCCAGCAGTCTCGGCGGGAACCAAGAGACCCAGTACTTC. The chain recombines TRBV6-2 or TRBV6-3 with TRBJ2-5, with a possible D match to TRBD2 (6 bases). The CDR3 contains 14 residues. V was shortened by 5 bases and J by 0 bases, with 10 bases between the two germline ends. The germline CDR1 and CDR2 sequences are MNHEY and SVGEGT.

The chain employs TRBV5-8 and TRBJ2-7, with D possibly being TRBD2 (5 bases). The V end was cut by 2 bases, the J end by 3 bases, with 21 bases between. The germline CDR1 and CDR2 sequences are SGHTS and YDEGEE. The CDR3 has 17 residues. Here the CDR3 reads CASSFGRGESFYYEQYF. The CDR3, as DNA: TGTGCCAGCAGCTTCGGTCGGGGTGAGTCCTTCTACTACGAGCAGTACTTC.

The V gene is TRBV9, the J gene TRBJ1-2; TRBD1 agrees at 8 bases. The V gene's germline CDR1 is SGDLS and CDR2 YYNGEE. This CDR3 region has 15 residues. V was clipped by 5 bases and J by 7 bases; unmatched bases: 13. The CDR3: CASSGDRGQSRGYTF. CDR3 DNA: TGTGCCAGCAGTGGAGACAGGGGCCAATCTCGTGGCTACACCTTC.

This clonotype was detected a few times. One end of the junction varies from germline; a read error may be responsible. The chain uses TRBV5-1 and TRBJ1-1; D may be TRBD1 (5 bases). The CDR3 contains 14 residues. From germline, CDR1 is SGHRS and CDR2 YFSETQ. The CDR3 DNA sequence: TGTGCCAGCAGCTTGGAGGGGCCGAACACTGAAGCTTTCTTT. This encodes CASSLEGPNTEAFF.

A few counts support this clonotype. The chain has TRBV5-1 and TRBJ2-3; 15 bases agree with TRBD2. The CDR3 is made up of 18 amino acids. CDR1 is SGHRS and CDR2 is YFSETQ in the germline V gene. V lost 4 bases and J lost 4; bases outside the gene matches: 10. The CDR3 here is CASSEGLAGGPGSDTQYF. The CDR3, as DNA: TGCGCCAGCAGCGAAGGACTAGCGGGGGGGCCGGGGTCAGATACGCAGTATTTT.

This clonotype was seen just once. The rearrangement links TRBV14 to TRBJ2-7; D might be TRBD2 (5 bases). The length of the CDR3 is 13 residues. The V and J ends lost 5 bases and 2 bases respectively, with 10 bases between them. Germline lookup yields CDR1 SGHDN and CDR2 FVKESK. This chain's CDR3 is CASSGIAPYEQYF. The CDR3 bases are TGTGCCAGCAGCGGGATAGCGCCCTACGAGCAGTACTTC.

The J gene is TRBJ2-1, the V gene TRBV6-5, with a weak D call TRBD2 (6 bases). The germline V gene has CDR1 MNHEY and CDR2 SVGAGI. The CDR3 contains 13 residues. V lost 0 bases and J lost 12, with 12 bases in between. The CDR3: CASSYSRETRQFF. In DNA, the CDR3 is TGTGCCAGCAGTTACTCTAGAGAGACTAGGCAGTTCTTC.

The chain couples TRBV6-1 to TRBJ1-1; D unclear. This CDR3 has 13 amino acids. V shed 6 bases and J shed 1 base, with 9 bases lying between them. CDR1 MNHNS and CDR2 SASEGT come from the germline V gene. CDR3 nucleotide sequence: TGTGCCAGCAGCACAAGACAGAACACTGAAGCTTTCTTT. Encoded protein: CASSTRQNTEAFF.

V is TRBV5-4 and J is TRBJ1-2; D gene unclear. Germline CDR1 is SGHNT and CDR2 is YYREEE (reference sequence). This CDR3 comprises 14 residues. The V and J ends lost 2 bases and 4 bases respectively, with 12 bases between them. CDR3 sequence: CASSFPVYVYGYTF. CDR3 sequence (DNA): TGTGCCAGCAGCTTCCCAGTCTACGTCTATGGCTACACCTTC.

The chain joins TRBV4-1 to TRBJ1-4; tentatively, D is TRBD1 (5 bases). CDR3 length: 15 amino acids. The germline V and J ends were trimmed by 5 bases and 8 bases, with 18 bases remaining between them. Germline assignment: CDR1 MGHRA and CDR2 YSYEKL. The CDR3 region is CASSSRTQFAEKLFF. The DNA for the CDR3 is TGCGCCAGCAGCTCCCGGACACAATTCGCGGAAAAACTGTTTTTT.

In regard to this clonotype: Relative to the germline gene, one junction end is altered; a read error may explain this. The V and J genes are TRBV28 and TRBJ1-5, with 7 bases aligning to TRBD1. The CDR3 totals 12 residues. Germline CDR1 and CDR2: MDHEN and SYDVKM. CDR3 in amino acids: CASSPQRQGSLF. In DNA, the CDR3 is TGTGCCAGCAGTCCCCAACGACAGGGCTCCCTTTTT.

This chain links TRBV7-9 with TRBJ2-5; the match to TRBD2 covers 9 bases. The trim removed 5 bases at V and 1 base at J, leaving 5 bases unmatched. The germline V gene has CDR1 SEHNR and CDR2 FQNEAQ (reference sequence). The CDR3 has 15 residues. CDR3 protein: CASSPRLAVQETQYF. The CDR3 DNA reads TGTGCCAGCAGCCCGAGACTAGCGGTCCAAGAGACCCAGTACTTC. Complete variable domain (other parts from reference TRBV7-9 and TRBJ2-5): DTGVSQNPRHKITKRGQNVTFRCDPISEHNRLYWYRQTLGQGPEFLTYFQNEAQLEKSRLLSDRFSAERPKGSFSTLEIQRTEQGDSAMYLCASSPRLAVQETQYFGPGTRLLVL.

This clonotype came up once. The CDR3 DNA follows: TGTGCCAGTAGTATTCTTTGGGACCCTCTTGGAGCTTTCTTT. It is translated as CASSILWDPLGAFF. V and J are TRBV19 and TRBJ1-1; possibly TRBD1 for D (5 bases). Germline V gives CDR1 LNHDA, CDR2 SQIVND (reference sequence). V lost 3 bases and J 10 bases, leaving 18 bases between the germline ends. The CDR3 has 14 residues.

This clonotype showed up just once. Here the CDR3 DNA reads TGCGCCAGCAGCTCCGGGACTAGCACCAATGAGCAGTTCTTC. Its translation is CASSSGTSTNEQFF. This rearrangement joins TRBV5-1 to TRBJ2-1, with TRBD2 matching over 9 bases. The CDR3 covers 14 residues. Germline V gives CDR1 SGHRS, CDR2 YFSETQ. V gave up 3 bases and J gave up 6 bases; unmatched junction bases: 4.

V is TRBV27 and J is TRBJ2-7, with 8 bases fitting TRBD2. With 3 bases clipped from V and 4 bases from J, the junction kept 5 bases outside the gene matches. Germline loops: CDR1 MNHEY, CDR2 SMNVEV (reference sequence). The CDR3 covers 14 residues. CDR3 nucleotide sequence: TGTGCCAGCAGTTTCGCCGGGACTAGGTACGAGCAGTACTTC. Protein: CASSFAGTRYEQYF.